This is a list of T cell receptor beta chains from one sample in a study of blood T cell repertoires in COVID-19. TCRdb's copy holds only in-frame clones and misses some; the assay was immunoSEQ multiplex PCR. The sample shows about 61,000 clones, 80% to 90% of them seen only once. The sample taken for sequencing was peripheral blood. These TCRs come from a woman over 75 with active COVID-19. CDR3s leave out the opening cysteine and the closing phenylalanine or tryptophan.

j_call v_call cdr3_aa
TRBJ1-2 TRBV28 ASTITGRGHGYT
TRBJ2-1 TRBV7-9 ASSRGQGIYEQF
TRBJ2-1 TRBV27 ASSLRLAGDNEQF
TRBJ1-2 TRBV28 ASNPAGSYGYT
TRBJ1-6 TRBV14 ASSPTGQWSYNSPLH
TRBJ1-5 TRBV7-9 ASSPGTVTNQPQH
TRBJ1-4 TRBV4-1 ASSRTGYEKLF
TRBJ2-5 TRBV28 ASSSPLGRVETQY
TRBJ1-1 TRBV20-1 SASGRGRLNTEAF
TRBJ1-1 TRBV7-2 ASRKVIGTGLTEAF
TRBJ2-7 TRBV6-5 ASTFSSGGEQY
TRBJ1-1 TRBV3-1/TRBV3-2 ASSQPAKNTEAF
TRBJ2-1 TRBV5-1 ASSNSGEYNEQF
TRBJ1-2 TRBV5-4 ASRGQAYGYT
TRBJ2-7 TRBV4-1 ASSQDQGLYSYEQY
TRBJ1-6 TRBV7-2 ASSSRGTAYNSPLH
TRBJ1-2 TRBV11-2 ASSSGINYGYT
TRBJ2-5 TRBV7-7 ASSLGGYGGETQY
TRBJ1-1 TRBV4-1 ASSQDSPFEAF
TRBJ1-2 TRBV28 ASSPRDSRSYGYT
TRBJ2-3 TRBV20-1 SASVAGGPTDTQY
TRBJ1-2 TRBV6-2/TRBV6-3 ASSADRVSGYT
TRBJ1-5 TRBV6-5 ASSSTGSQPQH
TRBJ1-2 TRBV28 ASSSGQGAYGYT
TRBJ2-1 TRBV5-1 ASTPQGRGGIGEQF
TRBJ2-1 TRBV18 ASSPPKRGTYNEQF
TRBJ2-2 TRBV11-3 ASSLDRGVGTGELF
TRBJ2-2 TRBV7-2 ASNRDSNTGELF
TRBJ2-5 TRBV7-2 ASSPGTSFETQY
TRBJ1-2 TRBV28 ASTTQGAYGYT
TRBJ2-7 TRBV2 ANRGLSSYEQY